The 23 T cell receptor beta chains below were found in one sample sequenced in a study of cytomegalovirus exposure and HLA in healthy donors. Profiling relied on immunoSEQ multiplex PCR, and the TCRdb table lists in-frame clones only, not all of them. The table includes under 200,000 clones, roughly 86% detected once. Sequenced sample: PBMCs. Source of these receptors: a young man in good health and CMV-seropositive.

This chain uses TRBV6-5 with TRBJ1-2; D uncertain. CDR1 MNHEY and CDR2 SVGAGI come from the germline V gene. Deletions cut 6 bases from V and 5 bases from J, with 19 bases between. The length of the CDR3 is 15 residues. The CDR3 DNA reads as TGTGCCAGCAGCCAAGCCCGCTCTAGAGGGTATGGCTACACCTTC. Its translation is CASSQARSRGYGYTF.

This clone has more than one count but fewer than ten. The chain uses TRBV10-1 and TRBJ2-7; 9 nucleotides match TRBD1. The junction had 8 bases not matched to a gene; V was cut back by 5 bases and J by 6 bases. The CDR3 sequence is 14 residues long. Germline CDR1 and CDR2: WNHNN and SYGVQD (reference sequence). The CDR3 DNA reads TGCGCCAGCAGTAAATTACAGGGGGCGCGCGAGCAGTACTTC. Amino acid sequence: CASSKLQGAREQYF.

The DNA of the CDR3 is TGTGCCAGCAACACACAGGAGAACACTGAAGCTTTCTTT. It translates to CASNTQENTEAFF. The chain is built from TRBV11-3 and TRBJ1-1; tentative D call: TRBD1 (5 bases). V was clipped by 7 bases and J by 1 base, with 10 bases between them. The CDR3 runs to 13 residues. CDR1 is SGHNT and CDR2 is YENEEA in the germline V gene.

The rearrangement uses TRBV28 and TRBJ1-4; 10 bases align to TRBD1. The CDR3 extends over 15 amino acids. Germline V gives CDR1 MDHEN, CDR2 SYDVKM. V lost 5 bases, J lost 14 bases, and 14 bases stayed unmatched. This CDR3 reads CASSPPGQGTRSLFF. CDR3 sequence (DNA): TGTGCCAGCAGTCCTCCGGGACAGGGGACCAGAAGTCTGTTTTTT.

This clone was detected only once. V is TRBV11-2 and J is TRBJ2-1; D perhaps matches TRBD1 (7 bases). The CDR3 covers 14 residues. From germline, CDR1 is SGHAT and CDR2 FQNNGV. Trimming took 1 base from V and 11 from J, leaving 15 bases between them. The CDR3 DNA sequence: TGTGCCAGCAGCTTAGGCCAGGGGGGACAGCAGCAGTTCTTC. Amino acid sequence: CASSLGQGGQQQFF.

J is TRBJ2-1 and V is TRBV5-1; TRBD2 matches at 12 bases. Looked up from germline, CDR1 is SGHRS and CDR2 is YFSETQ. Losses at the gene ends were 2 bases for V and 7 bases for J; bases not matched to a gene: 7. The CDR3 extends over 16 amino acids. The CDR3 sequence is CASSLSTSGRINEQFF. CDR3 DNA sequence: TGCGCCAGCAGCTTAAGTACTAGCGGGAGGATAAATGAGCAGTTCTTC.

V is TRBV7-9 and J is TRBJ1-4; D gene unclear. The CDR3 consists of 14 residues. Germline V lookup: CDR1 SEHNR, CDR2 FQNEAQ (reference sequence). Trimming took off 1 base at V and 7 bases at J, with 10 bases between the two ends. The CDR3 loop is CASSLVEGTEKLFF. The DNA of the CDR3 is TGTGCCAGCAGCTTAGTGGAGGGTACTGAAAAACTGTTTTTT.

The J gene is TRBJ1-2, the V gene TRBV11-2; TRBD1 matches at 12 bases. CDR1 SGHAT and CDR2 FQNNGV come from the germline V gene. V was clipped by 4 bases and J by 3 bases; unmatched bases: 6. The CDR3 totals 16 residues. CDR3 sequence (DNA): TGTGCCAGCAGCTCGGGACAGGGGGCAGGTGACTATGGCTACACCTTC. Translation: CASSSGQGAGDYGYTF.

CDR3 amino acids: CASSSWTGPYNEQFF. CDR3 in DNA: TGTGCCAGTAGTTCTTGGACAGGGCCCTACAATGAGCAGTTCTTC. This chain joins TRBV19 and TRBJ2-1; TRBD1 matches 8 bases. J lost 2 bases, V lost 5 bases, and 5 bases had no gene match. This CDR3 is 15 amino acids long. The V gene's germline CDR1 is LNHDA and CDR2 SQIVND (reference sequence).

This clone was detected once. This sequence joins TRBV11-2 and TRBJ1-4; weak D call: TRBD1 (5 bases). V was cut by 4 bases and J by 8 bases, with 14 bases left in between. Germline-derived CDR1 and CDR2 are SGHAT and FQNNGV. The CDR3 sequence is 14 residues long. CDR3 bases: TGTGCCAGCAGCTCCTTGGGGGGTGGCGAAAAACTGTTTTTT. This sequence encodes CASSSLGGGEKLFF.

The chain joins TRBV11-2 to TRBJ2-3; 11 positions agree with TRBD1. The CDR3 loop spans 15 amino acids. Germline lookup yields CDR1 SGHAT and CDR2 FQNNGV. After removal of 5 bases from V and 4 bases from J, the junction contained 5 bases not matched to a gene. CDR3 sequence: CASSPGQGGADTQYF. For the CDR3, the DNA is TGTGCCAGCAGCCCGGGACAGGGGGGCGCAGATACGCAGTATTTT.

V and J are TRBV7-9 and TRBJ2-1; no clear D gene. This CDR3 has 15 residues. Trimming cost V 6 bases and J 6 bases, with 18 bases left between them. Per germline, CDR1 SEHNR and CDR2 FQNEAQ (reference sequence). The CDR3 DNA sequence: TGTGCCAGCAGTCCCATGCGGCAGCCGTTCAATGAGCAGTTCTTC. It specifies CASSPMRQPFNEQFF.

About this clone: A read error may produce the germline difference seen at one junction end. The chain is built from TRBV6-1 and TRBJ2-1; the match to TRBD2 covers 8 bases. CDR3 size: 16 residues. Germline V lookup: CDR1 MNHNS, CDR2 SASEGT. The CDR3 spells CASSESPGGAYNVQFF. CDR3 in DNA: TGTGCCAGCAGTGAATCTCCGGGAGGGGCTTACAATGTGCAGTTCTTC.

The V and J genes are TRBV28 and TRBJ2-1; 12 nucleotides line up with TRBD2. Germline assignment: CDR1 MDHEN and CDR2 SYDVKM. This CDR3 contains 15 residues. V dropped 1 base and J dropped 8; count of bases not matched to a gene: 3. The CDR3 spells CASSLLTSGRYEQFF. CDR3 in DNA: TGTGCCAGCAGTTTATTGACTAGCGGGAGATATGAGCAGTTCTTC. Filled out from reference TRBV28 and TRBJ2-1, the complete variable domain reads DVKVTQSSRYLVKRTGEKVFLECVQDMDHENMFWYRQDPGLGLRLIYFSYDVKMKEKGDIPEGYSVSREKKERFSLILESASTNQTSMYLCASSLLTSGRYEQFFGPGTRLTVL.

This chain joins TRBV2 and TRBJ2-7, with D possibly being TRBD2 (6 bases). The CDR3 contains 12 residues. CDR1 is SNHLY and CDR2 is FYNNEI in the germline V gene. The chain's CDR3 is CASSEDVLGLIV. In nucleotides, the CDR3 is TGTGCCAGCAGTGAAGATGTGCTTGGACTAATAGTC.

This chain joins TRBV28 and TRBJ2-1; 7 positions match TRBD2. Germline CDR1 MDHEN, CDR2 SYDVKM. The CDR3 covers 15 residues. J gave up 2 bases and V 3 bases, and 4 bases lay outside the gene matches. CDR3 bases: TGTGCCAGCAGTTTTGCGGGAGCGGCCTACAATGAGCAGTTCTTC. This sequence encodes CASSFAGAAYNEQFF.

The V gene is TRBV6-1, the J gene TRBJ2-2; D possibly corresponds to TRBD2 (5 bases). The CDR3 is 14 amino acids. V shed 10 bases and J shed 2 bases, with 14 bases lying between them. CDR1 and CDR2 (germline): MNHNS, SASEGT. DNA for the CDR3: TGTGCCATCCGATGGGAGAAAAACACCGGGGAGCTGTTTTTT. Protein sequence: CAIRWEKNTGELFF.

The genes are TRBV4-2 and TRBJ2-2; TRBD2 might be the D (6 bases). Germline V gene sequence: CDR1 LGHNA, CDR2 YNFKEQ. The CDR3 is 15 residues long. The ends were cut back, 4 bases at V and 1 base at J, with 10 bases in the middle. CDR3 DNA: TGTGCCAGCAGCCCCGTCGGGGGGAACACCGGGGAGCTGTTTTTT. Translation: CASSPVGGNTGELFF.

This sequence joins TRBV9 and TRBJ2-1, with D possibly matching TRBD2 (6 bases). V was cut by 3 bases and J by 5 bases, with 15 bases left in between. The CDR3 totals 15 residues. Germline values: CDR1 SGDLS, CDR2 YYNGEE. The CDR3 region is CASSGVLGTDNEQFF. The CDR3 DNA reads as TGTGCCAGCAGCGGAGTACTAGGGACTGACAATGAGCAGTTCTTC.

The chain is built from TRBV7-8 and TRBJ2-5; D perhaps matches TRBD1 (5 bases). The CDR3 is 14 amino acids. Germline values: CDR1 SGHVS, CDR2 FQNEAQ. V was clipped by 5 bases and J by 6 bases, with 16 bases between them. The CDR3 nucleotides read TGTGCCAGCAGCCCCCAGGGCCAGCAAAAGACCCAGTACTTC. It specifies CASSPQGQQKTQYF.

The chain has TRBV7-2 and TRBJ1-2, with TRBD1 as a possible D gene (6 bases). There are 16 residues in the CDR3. Germline lookup yields CDR1 SGHTA and CDR2 FQGNSA. Trimming took off 5 bases at V and 5 bases at J, with 21 bases between the two ends. The CDR3 is CASSTRDISRTYGYTF. DNA for the CDR3: TGTGCCAGCAGCACCCGGGACATTTCAAGGACTTATGGCTACACCTTC. The whole variable domain, filled in from reference TRBV7-2 and TRBJ1-2, reads GAGVSQSPSNKVTEKGKDVELRCDPISGHTALYWYRQSLGQGLEFLIYFQGNSAPDKSGLPSDRFSAERTGGSVSTLTIQRTQQEDSAVYLCASSTRDISRTYGYTFGSGTRLTVV.

The chain couples TRBV29-1 to TRBJ2-6, with D tentatively TRBD1 (5 bases). The CDR3 has 17 amino acids. Germline V lookup: CDR1 SQVTM, CDR2 ANQGSEA. V was cut by 1 base and J by 0 bases, with 13 bases left in between. CDR3 residues: CSVEGYLDSSGANVLTF. The CDR3 DNA follows: TGCAGCGTTGAAGGTTATCTCGACAGCTCTGGGGCCAACGTCCTGACTTTC.

This chain connects TRBV7-9 to TRBJ1-1; tentatively, D is TRBD1 (5 bases). The CDR3 extends over 15 amino acids. V gave up 5 bases and J gave up 4 bases, with 17 bases separating them. Germline CDR1 is SEHNR and CDR2 is FQNEAQ (reference sequence). CDR3 sequence (DNA): TGTGCCAGCAGCCTGGGGCGGGGAGGAATCACTGAAGCTTTCTTT. The encoded protein is CASSLGRGGITEAFF.